This T cell receptor (beta chain) was retrieved from a study of T-cell memory formation after mild COVID-19. About the study: TCR clusters largely stayed donor specific. Study-level points and caveats: CD4+ contracting clones lay mainly in CM and EM, CD8+ ones in EMRA. Detection of some responders pre-infection suggested pre-existing cross-reactive memory T cells participated.

This clonotype was detected only a few times. Its antigen is unidentified. Amplification by 5'RACE using constant-segment primers produced TCR alpha and TCR beta cDNA libraries that carried sample barcodes and UMIs. TCRdb ran MiXCR on the 5' RACE reads and lists one entry per CDR3 protein. This table holds over 450,000 distinct CDR3 sequences, roughly 20% found once. The length of the CDR3 is 18 residues. Germline trimming cut 2 bases from V and 6 bases from J; bases unmatched to any gene: 9. Germline CDR1 and CDR2: KGHDR and SFDVKD. The sequencing sample was made of PBMCs or a T cell subset sorted from them (not recorded which). The clonotype comes from an adult woman who had mild COVID-19 (a few samples of this study predate the infection). Cell type and time point are not known. The rearrangement joins TRBV24-1 to TRBJ2-1, with 13 bases matching TRBD2. This chain's CDR3 is CATSDWTSGSLSRNEQFF. The CDR3 DNA is TGTGCCACCAGTGATTGGACTAGCGGGAGTCTTTCCCGCAATGAGCAGTTCTTC.